This T cell receptor beta chain was retrieved from a study of CD8 T cells in ankylosing spondylitis. TCRdb reanalysed the 5' RACE reads using MiXCR and keeps one entry per CDR3 protein. The repertoire consists of about 260,000 distinct CDR3 sequences, with 20% to 30% occurring once and the leading ten covering approximately 0.61%. With V trimmed by 0 bases and J by 7 bases, 9 bases remained unmatched. Germline V gives CDR1 MNHEY, CDR2 SVGAGI. The CDR3 extends over 15 amino acids. Comment on this clonotype: Its cognate antigen is unknown.

General study results and limits: Characteristic of ankylosing spondylitis blood, it appeared, was a TCR beta motif comprising about eight highly homologous variants. Reports say disease-linked clones showed up significantly more in matched ankylosing spondylitis synovial fluid.

This TCR derives from a male donor with ankylosing spondylitis or in good health (not recorded which). This chain links TRBV6-5 with TRBJ2-7; 7 bases are shared with TRBD1. The sample taken for sequencing was blood, either unsorted or a sorted T cell fraction (not recorded which). The CDR3 here is CASSYSGTAALEQYF. Written as DNA, the CDR3 is TGTGCCAGCAGTTACTCGGGGACAGCCGCCTTGGAGCAGTACTTC.